The rows below give T cell receptor beta chains drawn from one sample of a study of blood T cell repertoires in COVID-19. Sequenced by immunoSEQ multiplex PCR; TCRdb stores in-frame clones only, minus some. Here the sample spans fewer than 450,000 clones, 88% being singletons. The sample comprised peripheral blood. These receptors were collected from a woman aged 45 to 65 with COVID-19, enrolled during active disease. Both conserved end residues are part of each CDR3. A D gene is named only where the DNA matches it firmly. Part of the rows lack a size; the others show once, few, many or a class for expanded clones.

CDR3 protein,CDR3 DNA,J gene,CDR3 length,V gene,clone size,D gene
CAWSQGLHGYTF,TGTGCCTGGAGCCAGGGATTACATGGCTACACCTTC,TRBJ1-2,12,TRBV30,-,-
CASSPLTGGTEAFF,TGTGCCAGCTCACCCTTAACAGGGGGCACTGAAGCTTTCTTT,TRBJ1-1,14,TRBV18,once,TRBD1
CASSRDRGPYGYTF,TGTGCCAGCAGCCGGGACAGGGGTCCCTATGGCTACACCTTC,TRBJ1-2,14,TRBV6-5,-,TRBD1
CASSIWAGERDTQYF,TGTGCCAGTAGTATCTGGGCGGGGGAGAGAGATACGCAGTATTTT,TRBJ2-3,15,TRBV19,-,TRBD2
CASREERAFF,TGTGCCAGCAGAGAGGAACGAGCTTTCTTT,TRBJ1-1,10,TRBV2,-,-
CASCGLAGSTDTQYF,TGTGCCAGTTGCGGACTAGCGGGGAGCACAGATACGCAGTATTTT,TRBJ2-3,15,TRBV18,-,TRBD2
CASRGTGENYGYTF,TGTGCCAGCAGGGGGACAGGGGAAAACTATGGCTACACCTTC,TRBJ1-2,14,TRBV2,-,TRBD1
CASTREGGVREQYF,TGTGCCAGCACCCGGGAGGGGGGAGTGCGGGAGCAGTACTTC,TRBJ2-7,14,TRBV27,-,TRBD2
CASSPRAGRNTEAFF,TGTGCCAGCAGCCCTAGGGCCGGGAGAAACACTGAAGCTTTCTTT,TRBJ1-1,15,TRBV3-1/TRBV3-2,-,-
CASSEGSAYSYEQYF,TGTGCCAGCAGTGAAGGGAGCGCCTACTCCTACGAGCAGTACTTC,TRBJ2-7,15,TRBV6-1,-,-
CASSQPPRAFF,TGTGCCAGCAGCCAACCACCCAGGGCTTTCTTT,TRBJ1-1,11,TRBV3-1/TRBV3-2,-,-